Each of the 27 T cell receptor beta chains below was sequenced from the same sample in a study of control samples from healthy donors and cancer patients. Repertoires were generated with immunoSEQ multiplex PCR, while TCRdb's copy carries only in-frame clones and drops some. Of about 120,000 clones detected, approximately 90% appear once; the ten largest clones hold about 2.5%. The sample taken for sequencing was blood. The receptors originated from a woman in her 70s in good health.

In nucleotides, the CDR3 is TGCGCCAGCAGCTTAGCGGGGTCCTCCTACGAGCAGTACTTC. As protein: CASSLAGSSYEQYF. This sequence joins TRBV5-1 and TRBJ2-7; TRBD2 matches at 7 bases. V dropped 2 bases and J dropped 0; count of bases not matched to a gene: 2. The CDR3 spans 14 residues. The germline V gene encodes CDR1 SGHRS and CDR2 YFSETQ. The whole variable domain, filled in from reference TRBV5-1 and TRBJ2-7, reads KAGVTQTPRYLIKTRGQQVTLSCSPISGHRSVSWYQQTPGQGLQFLFEYFSETQRNKGNFPGRFSGRQFSNSRSEMNVSTLELGDSALYLCASSLAGSSYEQYFGPGTRLTVT.

The CDR3 is CASSGTTRNNSPLHF. CDR3 DNA: TGTGCCAGCAGCGGCACGACGAGAAACAATTCACCCCTCCACTTT. The rearrangement links TRBV5-6 to TRBJ1-6, with D hard to call. Germline loops: CDR1 SGHDT, CDR2 YYEEEE. V gave up 4 bases and J gave up 7 bases, with 15 bases separating them. The CDR3 extends over 15 amino acids.

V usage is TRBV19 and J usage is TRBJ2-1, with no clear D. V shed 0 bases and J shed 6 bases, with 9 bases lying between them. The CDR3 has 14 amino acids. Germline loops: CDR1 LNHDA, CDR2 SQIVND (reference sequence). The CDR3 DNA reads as TGTGCCAGTAGTATAGAAACCCTTGGCAATGAGCAGTTCTTC. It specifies CASSIETLGNEQFF.

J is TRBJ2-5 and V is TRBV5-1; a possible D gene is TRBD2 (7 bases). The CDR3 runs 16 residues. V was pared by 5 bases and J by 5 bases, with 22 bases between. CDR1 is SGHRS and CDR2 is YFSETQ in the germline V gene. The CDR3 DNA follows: TGCGCCAGCAGTCCCGGCGGGGGCGCGAGCGGGGAGACCCAGTACTTC. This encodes CASSPGGGASGETQYF.

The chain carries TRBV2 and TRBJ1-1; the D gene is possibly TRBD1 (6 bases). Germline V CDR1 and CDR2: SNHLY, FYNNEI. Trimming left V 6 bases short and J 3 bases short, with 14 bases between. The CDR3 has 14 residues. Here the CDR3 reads CASRGGRLYTEAFF. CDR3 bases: TGTGCCAGCAGGGGGGGGCGTCTATACACTGAAGCTTTCTTT.

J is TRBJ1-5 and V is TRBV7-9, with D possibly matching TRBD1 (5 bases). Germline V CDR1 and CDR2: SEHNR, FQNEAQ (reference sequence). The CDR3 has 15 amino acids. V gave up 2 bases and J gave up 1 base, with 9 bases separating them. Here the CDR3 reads CASSLSGGSNQPQHF. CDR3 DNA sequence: TGTGCCAGCAGCTTAAGCGGGGGGAGCAATCAGCCCCAGCATTTT.

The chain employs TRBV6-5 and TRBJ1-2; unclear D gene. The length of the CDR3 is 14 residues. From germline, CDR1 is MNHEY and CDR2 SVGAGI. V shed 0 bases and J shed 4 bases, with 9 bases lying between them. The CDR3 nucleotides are TGTGCCAGCAGTTACTCCGCAGCCACCTATGGCTACACCTTC. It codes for CASSYSAATYGYTF.

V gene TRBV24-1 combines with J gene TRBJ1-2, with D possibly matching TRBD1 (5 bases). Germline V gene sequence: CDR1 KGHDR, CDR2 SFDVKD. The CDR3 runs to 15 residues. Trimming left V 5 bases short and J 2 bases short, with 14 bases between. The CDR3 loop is CATSGSRDGNYGYTF. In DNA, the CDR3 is TGTGCCACCAGTGGATCCCGGGACGGCAACTATGGCTACACCTTC.

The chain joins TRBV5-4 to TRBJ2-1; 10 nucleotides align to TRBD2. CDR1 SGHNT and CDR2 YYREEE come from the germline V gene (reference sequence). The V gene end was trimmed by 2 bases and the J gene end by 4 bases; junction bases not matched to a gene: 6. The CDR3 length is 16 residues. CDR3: CASSFDPAGGYNEQFF. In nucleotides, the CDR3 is TGTGCCAGCAGCTTCGATCCAGCGGGGGGGTACAATGAGCAGTTCTTC.

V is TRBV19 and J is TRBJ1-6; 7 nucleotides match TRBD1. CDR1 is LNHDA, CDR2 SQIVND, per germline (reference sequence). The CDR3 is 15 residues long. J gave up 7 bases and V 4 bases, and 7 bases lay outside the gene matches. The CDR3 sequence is CASSTPGQLNSPLHF. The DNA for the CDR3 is TGTGCCAGTAGTACGCCGGGACAGCTCAATTCACCCCTCCACTTT.

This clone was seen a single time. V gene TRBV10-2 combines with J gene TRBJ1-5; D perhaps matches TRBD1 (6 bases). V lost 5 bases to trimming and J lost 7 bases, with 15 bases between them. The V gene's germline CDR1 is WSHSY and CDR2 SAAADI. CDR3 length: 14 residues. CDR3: CASSRTEGQQPQHF. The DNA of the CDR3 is TGCGCCAGCAGTCGGACAGAAGGGCAACAGCCCCAGCATTTT.

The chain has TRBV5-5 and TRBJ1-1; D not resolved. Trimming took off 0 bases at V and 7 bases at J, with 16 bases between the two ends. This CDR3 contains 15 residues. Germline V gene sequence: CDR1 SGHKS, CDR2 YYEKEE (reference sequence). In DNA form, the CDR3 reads TGTGCCAGCAGCTTGGAGGGAGGGCCGGGATTTGAAGCTTTCTTT. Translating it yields CASSLEGGPGFEAFF. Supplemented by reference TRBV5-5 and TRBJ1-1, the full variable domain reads DAGVTQSPTHLIKTRGQQVTLRCSPISGHKSVSWYQQVLGQGPQFIFQYYEKEERGRGNFPDRFSARQFPNYSSELNVNALLLGDSALYLCASSLEGGPGFEAFFGQGTRLTVV.

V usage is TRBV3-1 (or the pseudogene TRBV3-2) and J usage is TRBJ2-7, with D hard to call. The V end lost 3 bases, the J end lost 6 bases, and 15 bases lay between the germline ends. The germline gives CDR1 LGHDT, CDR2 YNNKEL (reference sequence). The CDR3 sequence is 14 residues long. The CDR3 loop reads CASSHPGWNGEQYF. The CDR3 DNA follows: TGTGCCAGCAGCCACCCTGGTTGGAACGGCGAGCAGTACTTC.

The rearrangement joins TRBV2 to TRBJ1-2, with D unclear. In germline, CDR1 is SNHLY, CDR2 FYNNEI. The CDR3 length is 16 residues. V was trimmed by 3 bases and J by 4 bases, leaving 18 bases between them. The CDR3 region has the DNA TGTGCCAGCAGTGATACAGTTAGCGTACAAAGCTATGGCTACACCTTC. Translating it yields CASSDTVSVQSYGYTF.

The CDR3 here is CASSLLAGGQGEQFF. The CDR3 region has the DNA TGCGCCAGCAGCCTCCTAGCGGGGGGGCAGGGTGAGCAGTTCTTC. V and J are TRBV4-3 and TRBJ2-1; 12 bases align to TRBD2. The CDR3 sequence is 15 residues long. Losses at the gene ends were 4 bases for V and 9 bases for J; bases not matched to a gene: 7. Germline assignment: CDR1 LGHNA and CDR2 YSLEER.

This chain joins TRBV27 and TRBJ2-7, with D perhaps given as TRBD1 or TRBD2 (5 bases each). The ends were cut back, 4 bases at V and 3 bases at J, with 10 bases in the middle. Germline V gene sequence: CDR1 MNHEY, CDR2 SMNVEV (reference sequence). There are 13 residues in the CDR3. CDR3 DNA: TGTGCCAGCAGTTCCGGGGCTGTCTACGAGCAGTACTTC. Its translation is CASSSGAVYEQYF.

CDR3 region: CASTQLTGDTEAFF. The CDR3 DNA reads TGTGCCAGCACCCAATTGACAGGGGACACTGAAGCTTTCTTT. The chain links TRBV2 to TRBJ1-1, with TRBD1 matching over 8 bases. Germline CDR1 reads SNHLY; CDR2 reads FYNNEI. CDR3 length: 14 residues. V was pared by 7 bases and J by 3 bases, with 7 bases of the junction left unmatched.

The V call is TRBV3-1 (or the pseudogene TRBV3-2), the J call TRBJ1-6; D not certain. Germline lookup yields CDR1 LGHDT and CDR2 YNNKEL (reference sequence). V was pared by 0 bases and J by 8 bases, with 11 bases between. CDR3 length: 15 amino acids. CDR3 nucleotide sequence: TGTGCCAGCAGCCAAGAAAGGGTGGCGTATTCACCCCTCCACTTT. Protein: CASSQERVAYSPLHF.

CDR3 protein: CASSGGLAGGYTDTQYF. Written as DNA, the CDR3 is TGCGCCAGCAGCGGCGGACTAGCGGGGGGGTACACAGATACGCAGTATTTT. The rearrangement joins TRBV5-1 to TRBJ2-3; TRBD2 matches at 15 bases. CDR3 length equals 17 residues. After removal of 4 bases from V and 2 bases from J, the junction contained 5 bases not matched to a gene. Germline CDR1 reads SGHRS; CDR2 reads YFSETQ.

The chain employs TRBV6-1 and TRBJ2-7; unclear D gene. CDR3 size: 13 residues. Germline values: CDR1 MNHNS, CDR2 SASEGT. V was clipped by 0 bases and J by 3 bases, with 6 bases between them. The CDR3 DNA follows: TGTGCCAGCAGTGAAGCTGAAGTCTACGAGCAGTACTTC. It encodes CASSEAEVYEQYF.

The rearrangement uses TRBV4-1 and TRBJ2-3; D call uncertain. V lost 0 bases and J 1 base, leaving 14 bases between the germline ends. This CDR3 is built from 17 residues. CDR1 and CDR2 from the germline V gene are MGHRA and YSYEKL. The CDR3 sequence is CASSQDRSTLGTDTQYF. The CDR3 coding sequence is TGCGCCAGCAGCCAAGATAGATCCACCCTCGGCACAGATACGCAGTATTTT.

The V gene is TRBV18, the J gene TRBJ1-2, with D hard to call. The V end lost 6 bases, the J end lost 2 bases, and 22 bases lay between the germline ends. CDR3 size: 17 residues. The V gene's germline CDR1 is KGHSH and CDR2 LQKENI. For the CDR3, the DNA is TGTGCCAGCTCGCCATCGACAAGAGCCCTGGGAAACTATGGCTACACCTTC. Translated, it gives CASSPSTRALGNYGYTF.

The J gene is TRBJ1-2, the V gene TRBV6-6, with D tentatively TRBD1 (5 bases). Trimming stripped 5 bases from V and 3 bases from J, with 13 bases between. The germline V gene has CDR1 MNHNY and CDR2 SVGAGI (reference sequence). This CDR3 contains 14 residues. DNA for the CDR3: TGTGCCAGCAGTACCCCGGGGACCTACTATGGCTACACCTTC. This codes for CASSTPGTYYGYTF.

The CDR3 is CASSQDLARGQGVAGEQFF. In nucleotides, the CDR3 is TGTGCCAGCAGCCAAGATCTTGCTCGGGGACAGGGCGTTGCCGGCGAGCAGTTCTTC. The V gene is TRBV3-1 (or the pseudogene TRBV3-2), the J gene TRBJ2-1; 9 bases agree with TRBD1. Trimming cost V 0 bases and J 10 bases; bases outside gene matches: 19. Germline V gives CDR1 LGHDT, CDR2 YNNKEL (reference sequence). CDR3 length equals 19 residues.

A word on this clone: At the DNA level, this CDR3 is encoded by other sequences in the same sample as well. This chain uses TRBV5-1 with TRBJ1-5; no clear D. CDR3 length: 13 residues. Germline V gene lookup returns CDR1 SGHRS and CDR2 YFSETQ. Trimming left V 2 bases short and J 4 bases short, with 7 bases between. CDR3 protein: CASSLDGNQPQHF. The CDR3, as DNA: TGCGCCAGCAGCTTAGATGGGAATCAGCCCCAGCATTTT.

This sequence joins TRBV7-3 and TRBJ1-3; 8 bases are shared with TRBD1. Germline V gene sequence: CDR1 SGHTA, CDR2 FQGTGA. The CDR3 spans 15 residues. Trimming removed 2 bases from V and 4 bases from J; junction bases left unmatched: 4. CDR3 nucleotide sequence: TGTGCCAGCAGCTTAGTTTCAGGGGGCGGAAACACCATATATTTT. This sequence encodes CASSLVSGGGNTIYF.

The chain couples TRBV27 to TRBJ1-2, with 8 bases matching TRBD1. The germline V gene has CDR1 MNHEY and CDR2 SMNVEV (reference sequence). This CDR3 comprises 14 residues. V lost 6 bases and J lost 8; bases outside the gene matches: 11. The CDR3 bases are TGTGCCAGCAGCTACAACGGACAGGGTGGGGGCTACACCTTC. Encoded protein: CASSYNGQGGGYTF.